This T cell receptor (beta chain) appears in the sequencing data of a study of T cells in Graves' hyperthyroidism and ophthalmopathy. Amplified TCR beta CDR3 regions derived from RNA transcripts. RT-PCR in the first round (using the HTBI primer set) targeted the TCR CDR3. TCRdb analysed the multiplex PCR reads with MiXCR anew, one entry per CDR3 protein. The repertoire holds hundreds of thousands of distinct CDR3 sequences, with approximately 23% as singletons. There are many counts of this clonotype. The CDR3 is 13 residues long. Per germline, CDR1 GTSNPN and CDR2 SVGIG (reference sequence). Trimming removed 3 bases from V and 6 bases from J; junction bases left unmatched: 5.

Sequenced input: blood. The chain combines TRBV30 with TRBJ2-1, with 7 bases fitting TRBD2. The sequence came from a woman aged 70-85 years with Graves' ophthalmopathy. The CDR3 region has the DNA TGTGCCTGGAGGGCTAGCGGATCCAATGAGCAGTTCTTC. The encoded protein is CAWRASGSNEQFF.